Below are 12 T cell receptor beta chains sequenced from a single sample in a study of spatial heterogeneity in lung cancer. Time point reported: sample taken at primary tumor resection. TCRdb called the 5' RACE reads again in MiXCR, with one record for every CDR3 protein. This sample has 4,900 or so distinct CDR3 sequences, with 4.5% to 5.5% found just once. The specimen was normal lung tissue next to the tumor, collected at surgery. Source of these receptors: a female donor with early-stage non-small cell lung cancer.

This clonotype was seen ten or more times. The chain combines TRBV29-1 with TRBJ2-7; 10 bases line up with TRBD2. Germline loops: CDR1 SQVTM, CDR2 ANQGSEA. After removal of 6 bases from V and 3 bases from J, the junction contained 2 bases not matched to a gene. CDR3 length equals 12 residues. This CDR3 reads CSVWTSGYEQYF. The CDR3 DNA sequence: TGCAGCGTATGGACTAGCGGCTACGAGCAGTACTTC.

By frequency in the sample, this clonotype is medium-sized (0.01 to 0.1%). The V gene is TRBV28, the J gene TRBJ2-3, with D hard to call. V shed 6 bases and J shed 1 base, with 8 bases lying between them. Germline CDR1 and CDR2: MDHEN and SYDVKM. The CDR3 covers 13 residues. Here the CDR3 DNA reads TGTGCCAGCAGCTCGAGGCGCACAGATACGCAGTATTTT. Protein sequence: CASSSRRTDTQYF.

The gene calls are TRBV7-9 and TRBJ2-1, with D perhaps TRBD1 or TRBD2 (5 bases each). The germline V gene has CDR1 SEHNR and CDR2 FQNEAQ (reference sequence). The V end was cut by 0 bases, the J end by 7 bases, with 19 bases between. The CDR3 is 17 amino acids. This CDR3 reads CASSLAQRGSLFNEQFF. The CDR3 DNA follows: TGTGCCAGCAGCTTAGCGCAGAGGGGATCCCTTTTTAATGAGCAGTTCTTC.

This clonotype was seen many times. The V gene is TRBV27, the J gene TRBJ2-7, with 8 positions matching TRBD1. The CDR3 loop spans 14 amino acids. V lost 5 bases, J lost 5 bases, and 8 bases stayed unmatched. Germline CDR1 is MNHEY and CDR2 is SMNVEV (reference sequence). The CDR3 here is CASSLQGARNEQYF. Here the CDR3 DNA reads TGTGCCAGCAGTCTCCAGGGGGCCAGGAACGAGCAGTACTTC.

Turning to this clonotype: A read error may explain this, as a much larger clone is one base away. The chain combines TRBV14 with TRBJ1-2; weak D call: TRBD1 (5 bases). Germline CDR1 SGHDN, CDR2 FVKESK. This CDR3 region has 13 residues. The CDR3 loop is CASSYRRTYGYNF. CDR3 nucleotides: TGTGCCAGCAGTTACAGGCGAACCTATGGCTACAACTTC.

This sequence joins TRBV20-1 and TRBJ2-1; 9 nucleotides match TRBD2. Germline values: CDR1 DFQATT, CDR2 SNEGSKA (reference sequence). J gave up 7 bases and V 1 base, and 2 bases lay outside the gene matches. The length of the CDR3 is 13 residues. CDR3 loop: CSARVAGVNEQFF. The CDR3 DNA sequence: TGCAGTGCTAGAGTAGCGGGAGTAAATGAGCAGTTCTTC.

The V gene is TRBV24-1, the J gene TRBJ2-1; D is undetermined. Germline loops: CDR1 KGHDR, CDR2 SFDVKD. This CDR3 comprises 16 residues. Between the trimmed V and J ends, which lost 2 bases and 0 bases, there was a span of 10 bases. CDR3 protein: CATSDSRTLSYNEQFF. As DNA, the CDR3 is TGTGCCACCAGTGATTCCCGGACGCTCTCCTACAATGAGCAGTTCTTC.

This clonotype was counted many times. The chain carries TRBV7-9 and TRBJ2-3; TRBD1 aligns across 7 bases. V dropped 6 bases and J dropped 0; count of bases not matched to a gene: 3. Germline loops: CDR1 SEHNR, CDR2 FQNEAQ (reference sequence). The CDR3 is 14 amino acids. The CDR3 sequence is CASSLQGSTDTQYF. For the CDR3, the DNA is TGTGCCAGCAGTTTACAGGGGAGCACAGATACGCAGTATTTT.

By proportion, this clonotype is medium-sized. The chain recombines TRBV2 with TRBJ1-6, with 7 bases matching TRBD1. CDR1 is SNHLY, CDR2 FYNNEI, per germline. V lost 6 bases, J lost 7 bases, and 6 bases stayed unmatched. The CDR3 loop spans 14 amino acids. The CDR3 protein is CASSRQGGNSPLHF. CDR3 bases: TGTGCCAGCAGCAGACAGGGCGGCAATTCACCCCTCCACTTT.

Sample share makes this clonotype medium-sized. The V gene is TRBV6-4, the J gene TRBJ2-1; TRBD2 aligns across 14 bases. Losses at the gene ends were 3 bases for V and 8 bases for J; bases not matched to a gene: 0. Looked up from germline, CDR1 is MRHNA and CDR2 is SNTAGT. The CDR3 has 14 residues. The CDR3 spells CASSEGLAGDEQFF. CDR3 coding DNA: TGTGCCAGCAGTGAGGGACTAGCGGGAGATGAGCAGTTCTTC.

This clonotype counts as large. This chain connects TRBV20-1 to TRBJ2-1; 7 nucleotides align to TRBD2. Germline CDR1 is DFQATT and CDR2 is SNEGSKA (reference sequence). The CDR3 totals 13 residues. J was trimmed by 4 bases and V by 5 bases; bases with no gene match: 5. For the CDR3, the DNA is TGCAGTGCTTCCGGACTAGATTACAATGAGCAGTTCTTC. Protein: CSASGLDYNEQFF.

The sample holds many counts of this clonotype. V and J are TRBV2 and TRBJ2-3; no reliable D call. Germline CDR1 reads SNHLY; CDR2 reads FYNNEI. The CDR3 covers 12 residues. Trimming took 4 bases from V and 4 from J, leaving 6 bases between them. CDR3 sequence (DNA): TGTGCCAGCAGTGTGGGTGCAGATACGCAGTATTTT. The encoded protein is CASSVGADTQYF.